The 21 T cell receptor beta chains below all came from one sample that was sequenced in a study of blood T cell repertoires in COVID-19. Method: immunoSEQ multiplex PCR; TCRdb's copy keeps in-frame clones and lacks some. The sample shows tens of thousands of clones, over 70% of them seen only once. Source material: peripheral blood. The receptors originated from a human donor in a cohort sampled during active COVID-19.

The rearrangement links TRBV3-1 (or the pseudogene TRBV3-2) to TRBJ2-4; 10 bases are shared with TRBD1. CDR1 and CDR2 (germline): LGHDT, YNNKEL (reference sequence). The V and J ends lost 8 bases and 8 bases, in that order; junction bases with no gene match: 9. The CDR3 sequence is 14 residues long. The CDR3 DNA sequence: TGTGCCAGCGCGTTGGGACAGGGGAATGACATTCAGTACTTC. It yields the protein CASALGQGNDIQYF.

The chain recombines TRBV13 with TRBJ2-7, with 7 bases identical to TRBD2. This CDR3 is built from 13 residues. The germline gives CDR1 PRHDT, CDR2 FYEKMQ (reference sequence). J was trimmed by 2 bases and V by 6 bases; bases with no gene match: 4. CDR3 in amino acids: CASRQLATYEQYF. Written as DNA, the CDR3 is TGTGCCAGCAGGCAACTAGCGACCTACGAGCAGTACTTC.

This sequence joins TRBV5-8 and TRBJ1-2; no firm D call. Per germline, CDR1 SGHTS and CDR2 YDEGEE. This CDR3 has 16 amino acids. Trimming removed 4 bases from V and 7 bases from J, with 23 bases in between. The CDR3 DNA reads TGTGCCAGCAGCAATTATATAGGACGGGGATCCCTTGGCTACACCTTC. The encoded protein is CASSNYIGRGSLGYTF.

This clone was observed a handful of times. The CDR3 spells CASSQVYGGTEAFF. DNA of the CDR3: TGTGCCAGCAGCCAAGTTTACGGAGGCACTGAAGCTTTCTTT. The V and J genes are TRBV14 and TRBJ1-1, with unresolved D. Trimming took 1 base from V and 4 from J, leaving 10 bases between them. This CDR3 is 14 amino acids long. Germline-derived CDR1 and CDR2 are SGHDN and FVKESK.

The chain joins TRBV15 to TRBJ2-5; 7 positions match TRBD1. The CDR3 totals 12 residues. The V and J ends lost 6 bases and 4 bases, in that order; junction bases with no gene match: 2. Germline lookup yields CDR1 LNHNV and CDR2 YYDKDF (reference sequence). The CDR3 spells CATSRGRETQYF. The CDR3 DNA reads as TGTGCCACCAGTAGGGGGCGAGAGACCCAGTACTTC.

This chain connects TRBV21-1 to TRBJ2-4; TRBD2, as called in the table, went unchecked against the DNA. TRBV21-1 corresponds to a pseudogene. The CDR3 is 17 residues long. CDR3 in amino acids: CASSKILGQRKKNIQYF. The CDR3 DNA is TGTGCCAGCAGCAAAATTCTCGGGCAGCGGAAAAAAAACATTCAGTACTTC.

The chain uses TRBV7-6 and TRBJ1-1, with D perhaps TRBD1 (5 bases). The CDR3 is 13 amino acids. The germline V gene encodes CDR1 SGHVS and CDR2 FNYEAQ. Trimming took 8 bases from V and 3 from J, leaving 13 bases between them. CDR3 sequence (DNA): TGTGCCAGCGGGCAGGGAGGATACACTGAAGCTTTCTTT. This sequence encodes CASGQGGYTEAFF.

This chain joins TRBV3-1 (or the pseudogene TRBV3-2) and TRBJ2-3; D gene ambiguous. CDR3 size: 14 residues. Germline V CDR1 and CDR2: LGHDT, YNNKEL (reference sequence). The V end lost 3 bases, the J end lost 4 bases, and 11 bases lay between the germline ends. Written as DNA, the CDR3 is TGTGCCAGCAGCCACGGGTTAGCAGCAGATACGCAGTATTTT. Residues: CASSHGLAADTQYF.

This clone was counted only a few times. This chain uses TRBV7-9 with TRBJ1-2; the D is unclear. Germline CDR1 SEHNR, CDR2 FQNEAQ (reference sequence). Trimming left V 1 base short and J 5 bases short, with 14 bases between. The CDR3 spans 15 residues. CDR3 nucleotides: TGTGCCAGCAGCTTAGTGACACCGAGAAATTATGGCTACACCTTC. Translation gives CASSLVTPRNYGYTF.

CDR3 region: CASSFVGDTQYF. The DNA for the CDR3 is TGTGCCAGCAGTTTTGTCGGGGATACGCAGTATTTT. The genes are TRBV12-3 or TRBV12-4 and TRBJ2-3, with D unclear. V was clipped by 3 bases and J by 6 bases, with 7 bases between them. CDR3 size: 12 residues.

This clone was detected once. The chain links TRBV28 to TRBJ2-2; D is possibly TRBD2 (6 bases). CDR3 size: 16 residues. V was clipped by 6 bases and J by 0 bases, with 14 bases between them. Per the germline V gene, CDR1 is MDHEN and CDR2 is SYDVKM. For the CDR3, the DNA is TGTGCCAGCAGCCGAATCGGGACTTCGAACACCGGGGAGCTGTTTTTT. Amino acids: CASSRIGTSNTGELFF.

The chain links TRBV19 to TRBJ2-3; 11 positions match TRBD2. The CDR3 is made up of 16 amino acids. Germline trimming cut 4 bases from V and 2 bases from J; bases unmatched to any gene: 5. Germline V CDR1 and CDR2: LNHDA, SQIVND (reference sequence). CDR3: CASSRGLAAVTDTQYF. The DNA for the CDR3 is TGTGCCAGTAGTAGGGGACTAGCGGCCGTCACAGATACGCAGTATTTT.

J is TRBJ2-1 and V is TRBV6-6; TRBD2 agrees at 14 bases. Germline CDR1 reads MNHNY; CDR2 reads SVGAGI (reference sequence). This CDR3 is 16 amino acids long. J lost 9 bases, V lost 1 base, and 5 bases had no gene match. In DNA form, the CDR3 reads TGTGCCAGCAGTTACTGGGGACTAGCGGGGGTTGGTGAGCAGTTCTTC. As protein: CASSYWGLAGVGEQFF.

The chain couples TRBV7-9 to TRBJ2-7, with 11 bases lining up with TRBD2. J was trimmed by 5 bases and V by 2 bases; bases with no gene match: 11. This CDR3 has 17 amino acids. Germline CDR1 reads SEHNR; CDR2 reads FQNEAQ (reference sequence). The CDR3 DNA sequence: TGTGCCAGCAGCTTATATAGCGGGGGGGGAAGTTTTCACGAGCAGTACTTC. This sequence encodes CASSLYSGGGSFHEQYF. The variable domain in full, with the rest retrieved from reference TRBV7-9 and TRBJ2-7, is DTGVSQNPRHKITKRGQNVTFRCDPISEHNRLYWYRQTLGQGPEFLTYFQNEAQLEKSRLLSDRFSAERPKGSFSTLEIQRTEQGDSAMYLCASSLYSGGGSFHEQYFGPGTRLTVT.

The chain carries TRBV5-4 and TRBJ1-5; tentative D call: TRBD1 (5 bases). V dropped 5 bases and J dropped 9 bases, with 15 bases sitting between them. The CDR3 length is 13 residues. In germline, CDR1 is SGHNT, CDR2 YYREEE (reference sequence). CDR3 sequence (DNA): TGTGCCAGCAGTCGGGACTCCATCAGGCCCCAGCATTTT. Its protein is CASSRDSIRPQHF.

In this sample, this clone turned up a few times. This rearrangement joins TRBV28 to TRBJ1-2; D possibly corresponds to TRBD1 (6 bases). The CDR3 spans 13 residues. Germline values: CDR1 MDHEN, CDR2 SYDVKM. V lost 10 bases to trimming and J lost 4 bases, with 16 bases between them. The CDR3 here is CATQGLGGYGYTF. The DNA of the CDR3 is TGTGCCACCCAGGGGCTTGGGGGCTATGGCTACACCTTC.

The chain links TRBV29-1 to TRBJ1-2; D is uncertain. Deletions cut 3 bases from V and 8 bases from J, with 7 bases between. The CDR3 covers 10 residues. Germline loops: CDR1 SQVTM, CDR2 ANQGSEA. CDR3 DNA sequence: TGCAGCGTTGATGCGGGGGGCTACACCTTC. Its translation is CSVDAGGYTF.

The chain links TRBV11-3 to TRBJ1-1; no clear D gene. CDR3 length: 13 residues. Trimming stripped 5 bases from V and 2 bases from J, with 9 bases between. In germline, CDR1 is SGHNT, CDR2 YENEEA. The CDR3, as DNA: TGTGCCAGCAGCCCGACTGGAAACACTGAAGCTTTCTTT. Translated: CASSPTGNTEAFF. The full variable domain, its missing parts supplied by reference TRBV11-3 and TRBJ1-1, is EAGVVQSPRYKIIEKKQPVAFWCNPISGHNTLYWYLQNLGQGPELLIRYENEEAVDDSQLPKDRFSAERLKGVDSTLKIQPAELGDSAVYLCASSPTGNTEAFFGQGTRLTVV.

The chain combines TRBV4-1 with TRBJ1-5, with a tentative D call TRBD1 (5 bases). CDR1 MGHRA and CDR2 YSYEKL come from the germline V gene. Trimming pared 1 base from V and 9 bases from J, leaving 19 bases between. The CDR3 consists of 16 residues. The CDR3 loop reads CASSQGSGSSGGPQHF. CDR3 in DNA: TGCGCCAGCAGCCAAGGGTCAGGTTCCTCGGGGGGGCCCCAGCATTTT.

There are a few counts of this clone. The V call is TRBV5-1, the J call TRBJ2-1; TRBD1 matches 9 bases. Germline values: CDR1 SGHRS, CDR2 YFSETQ. The CDR3 has 15 amino acids. J was trimmed by 10 bases and V by 4 bases; bases with no gene match: 12. CDR3 nucleotide sequence: TGCGCCAGCAGCAGACCGGGACAGGGTCAGGAGGAGCAGTTCTTC. Encoded protein: CASSRPGQGQEEQFF. Full variable domain (rest looked up from reference TRBV5-1 and TRBJ2-1): KAGVTQTPRYLIKTRGQQVTLSCSPISGHRSVSWYQQTPGQGLQFLFEYFSETQRNKGNFPGRFSGRQFSNSRSEMNVSTLELGDSALYLCASSRPGQGQEEQFFGPGTRLTVL.

The rearrangement joins TRBV6-6 to TRBJ2-3; 7 positions match TRBD2. Germline values: CDR1 MNHNY, CDR2 SVGAGI (reference sequence). The trim removed 6 bases at V and 2 bases at J, leaving 8 bases unmatched. There are 15 residues in the CDR3. CDR3 nucleotide sequence: TGTGCCAGCAGCCCCGGGACTACCAACACAGATACGCAGTATTTT. Protein sequence: CASSPGTTNTDTQYF.